This passage covers 32 T cell receptor beta chains from one sample sequenced in a study of shared clonotypes between healthy human individuals (dated by TCRdb to about 2020). The library relied on the immunoSEQ multiplex PCR assay. As stored in TCRdb, this immuneACCESS dataset retains in-frame rearrangements with V and J assigned. A fraction of the clones does not appear; measured against another copy, unresolved V genes explain less than half of the discrepancy, and the remainder lacks a known reason. The sample table records roughly 2 million clones; about 95% of these occur just once. About 1.1% of the sample belongs to the ten largest clones. CD8 naive samples were CD45RO-negative cells positively selected for CCR7, giving a CD45RA+CCR7+ population that excluded TemRA cells. Sequencing input: naive CD8+ T cells sorted from blood. The intended sense of this specimen's cell subset or site label: CD45RA+CCR7+. The receptor set was obtained from a man aged 18 to 30 in good health.

On this clone: Other DNA sequences in the same sample also yield this CDR3. The V and J genes are TRBV11-2 and TRBJ2-7, with a weak D call TRBD2 (6 bases). Germline V gives CDR1 SGHAT, CDR2 FQNNGV. V lost 3 bases and J lost 2, with 11 bases in between. CDR3 size: 14 residues. The DNA for the CDR3 is TGTGCCAGCAGCTTTTCGGGAGCCACCTACGAGCAGTACTTC. Its protein is CASSFSGATYEQYF.

The J gene is TRBJ2-7, the V gene TRBV27; tentatively, D is TRBD1 (6 bases). This CDR3 comprises 16 residues. From germline, CDR1 is MNHEY and CDR2 SMNVEV (reference sequence). The V end was cut by 7 bases, the J end by 3 bases, with 22 bases between. CDR3 in amino acids: CASTNLTGNWVYEQYF. The CDR3 DNA sequence: TGTGCCAGCACCAATTTAACAGGGAATTGGGTCTACGAGCAGTACTTC.

V gene TRBV7-9 combines with J gene TRBJ1-1, with 9 bases that match TRBD1. CDR1 is SEHNR, CDR2 FQNEAQ, per germline (reference sequence). The CDR3 has 16 residues. V trimming: 8 bases; J trimming: 5 bases; junction bases outside the gene matches: 15. CDR3 sequence: CASLPIPDRGRTEAFF. For the CDR3, the DNA is TGTGCCAGCCTTCCTATTCCCGACAGGGGGAGGACTGAAGCTTTCTTT.

Details on this clone: The sample contains more than one DNA sequence encoding this CDR3. V and J are TRBV27 and TRBJ2-1; D is undetermined. Looked up from germline, CDR1 is MNHEY and CDR2 is SMNVEV (reference sequence). The CDR3 length is 13 residues. V was clipped by 0 bases and J by 7 bases, with 7 bases between them. The CDR3 bases are TGTGCCAGCAGTTTATCTAGAGCAAATGAGCAGTTCTTC. This encodes CASSLSRANEQFF.

The V call is TRBV28, the J call TRBJ2-7; D possibly uses TRBD1 or TRBD2 (6 bases each). The CDR3 runs 15 residues. Germline values: CDR1 MDHEN, CDR2 SYDVKM. Trimming pared 4 bases from V and 6 bases from J, leaving 19 bases between. The CDR3 sequence is CASSSRGVRVTEQYF. Here the CDR3 DNA reads TGTGCCAGCAGTTCTAGGGGGGTCCGGGTCACCGAGCAGTACTTC.

The gene calls are TRBV19 and TRBJ1-3, with no clear D. This CDR3 spans 16 amino acids. CDR1 LNHDA and CDR2 SQIVND come from the germline V gene (reference sequence). V was clipped by 1 base and J by 1 base, with 11 bases between them. The CDR3 DNA reads TGTGCCAGTAGTATAGTTTACGGAGGGTCTGGAAACACCATATATTTT. Its translation: CASSIVYGGSGNTIYF. The variable domain in full, with the rest retrieved from reference TRBV19 and TRBJ1-3, is DGGITQSPKYLFRKEGQNVTLSCEQNLNHDAMYWYRQDPGQGLRLIYYSQIVNDFQKGDIAEGYSVSREKKESFPLTVTSAQKNPTAFYLCASSIVYGGSGNTIYFGEGSWLTVV.

V and J are TRBV27 and TRBJ2-7, with TRBD2 as a possible D gene (5 bases). Germline V lookup: CDR1 MNHEY, CDR2 SMNVEV (reference sequence). The CDR3 contains 14 residues. The V gene lost 1 base and the J gene lost 2 bases, with 9 bases spanning the gap. The CDR3 region is CASSLYLGAYEQYF. The CDR3 coding sequence is TGTGCCAGCAGTTTATATCTCGGGGCCTACGAGCAGTACTTC.

The chain carries TRBV30 and TRBJ2-1; 8 bases map to TRBD2. Germline V CDR1 and CDR2: GTSNPN, SVGIG (reference sequence). The CDR3 has 14 amino acids. V was pared by 5 bases and J by 2 bases, with 5 bases of the junction left unmatched. The CDR3 sequence: CAWDSGTPYNEQFF. The CDR3 bases are TGTGCCTGGGATAGCGGGACACCCTACAATGAGCAGTTCTTC. The full variable domain, with the rest looked up from reference TRBV30 and TRBJ2-1, is SQTIHQWPATLVQPVGSPLSLECTVEGTSNPNLYWYRQAAGRGLQLLFYSVGIGQISSEVPQNLSASRPQDRQFILSSKKLLLSDSGFYLCAWDSGTPYNEQFFGPGTRLTVL.

This chain uses TRBV30 with TRBJ1-4; 8 bases are shared with TRBD1. V dropped 3 bases and J dropped 7; count of bases not matched to a gene: 7. Germline CDR1 reads GTSNPN; CDR2 reads SVGIG (reference sequence). The CDR3 runs 14 residues. CDR3 DNA: TGTGCCTGGAGGGTGGCGACAGGGGTTGAAAAACTGTTTTTT. Protein sequence: CAWRVATGVEKLFF.

This chain links TRBV2 with TRBJ2-3; D ambiguous. Germline-derived CDR1 and CDR2 are SNHLY and FYNNEI. The CDR3 consists of 16 residues. The V end was cut by 5 bases, the J end by 2 bases, with 17 bases between. The CDR3 bases are TGTGCCAGCAGTAGACTGGCCGATGGAGTCACAGATACGCAGTATTTT. Protein: CASSRLADGVTDTQYF.

On this clone itself: The sample holds other DNA sequences that translate to the same CDR3. The chain couples TRBV14 to TRBJ1-1; D is unclear. V was pared by 1 base and J by 8 bases, with 5 bases between. This CDR3 has 11 residues. CDR1 and CDR2 (germline): SGHDN, FVKESK. In nucleotides, the CDR3 is TGTGCCAGCAGCCAAGTATCGGAAGCTTTCTTT. This translates into CASSQVSEAFF.

The genes are TRBV7-9 and TRBJ2-1; tentatively, D is TRBD1 (6 bases). The length of the CDR3 is 16 residues. The germline gives CDR1 SEHNR, CDR2 FQNEAQ (reference sequence). V was trimmed by 5 bases and J by 5 bases, leaving 19 bases between them. The CDR3 loop reads CASSAVPAGVHNEQFF. CDR3 sequence (DNA): TGTGCCAGCAGCGCAGTACCGGCAGGGGTTCACAATGAGCAGTTCTTC.

J is TRBJ2-2 and V is TRBV7-2; 7 bases agree with TRBD2. The trim removed 4 bases at V and 3 bases at J, leaving 14 bases unmatched. The CDR3 contains 18 residues. The V gene's germline CDR1 is SGHTA and CDR2 FQGNSA. The CDR3 DNA sequence: TGTGCCAGCAGCTCCCCCCGCGGGGGAGAGGAGGACACCGGGGAGCTGTTTTTT. It specifies CASSSPRGGEEDTGELFF. The variable domain in full, completed from reference TRBV7-2 and TRBJ2-2, reads GAGVSQSPSNKVTEKGKDVELRCDPISGHTALYWYRQSLGQGLEFLIYFQGNSAPDKSGLPSDRFSAERTGGSVSTLTIQRTQQEDSAVYLCASSSPRGGEEDTGELFFGEGSRLTVL.

The V call is TRBV19, the J call TRBJ1-1; D remains unclear. Trimming shortened V by 3 bases and J by 6 bases, and 11 bases separated the two germline ends. CDR3 length: 13 amino acids. Germline V gene sequence: CDR1 LNHDA, CDR2 SQIVND (reference sequence). CDR3 DNA: TGTGCCAGTAGTATTGTAGCTGCAGCTGAAGCTTTCTTT. It is translated as CASSIVAAAEAFF.

This chain uses TRBV5-8 with TRBJ2-3, with no clear D. CDR1 is SGHTS, CDR2 YDEGEE, per germline. The CDR3 length is 14 residues. The ends were cut back, 2 bases at V and 2 bases at J, with 9 bases in the middle. The CDR3 here is CASSFDFPTDTQYF. Here the CDR3 DNA reads TGTGCCAGCAGCTTCGACTTCCCCACAGATACGCAGTATTTT.

The chain joins TRBV28 to TRBJ1-1; possible D gene TRBD1, 6 bases. The V gene lost 2 bases and the J gene lost 4 bases, with 14 bases spanning the gap. CDR3 length: 15 amino acids. The germline V gene has CDR1 MDHEN and CDR2 SYDVKM. CDR3 sequence: CASSLPGDKGTEAFF. The CDR3 nucleotides read TGTGCCAGCAGTTTACCAGGGGACAAAGGCACTGAAGCTTTCTTT.

This sequence joins TRBV27 and TRBJ1-1; the match to TRBD1 covers 8 bases. Trimming removed 1 base from V and 1 base from J; junction bases left unmatched: 2. The CDR3 is made up of 15 amino acids. The germline CDR1 and CDR2 sequences are MNHEY and SMNVEV (reference sequence). DNA for the CDR3: TGTGCCAGCAGTTTATGGGGGACAGGGAACACTGAAGCTTTCTTT. Translated, it gives CASSLWGTGNTEAFF.

CDR3 sequence: CASSGVSYNEQFF. As DNA, the CDR3 is TGTGCCAGTAGCGGAGTTTCCTACAATGAGCAGTTCTTC. The rearrangement joins TRBV19 to TRBJ2-1, with D hard to call. The V and J ends lost 6 bases and 1 base respectively, with 7 bases between them. This CDR3 is 13 amino acids long. CDR1 LNHDA and CDR2 SQIVND come from the germline V gene (reference sequence).

The rearrangement joins TRBV6-1 to TRBJ2-7; the D gene is possibly TRBD1 (6 bases). The V end lost 4 bases, the J end lost 2 bases, and 15 bases lay between the germline ends. Germline-derived CDR1 and CDR2 are MNHNS and SASEGT. The CDR3 contains 15 residues. For the CDR3, the DNA is TGTGCCAGCAGTGGGGGACATGAGCTTCCCTACGAGCAGTACTTC. Encoded protein: CASSGGHELPYEQYF.

J is TRBJ2-3 and V is TRBV27; 12 nucleotides match TRBD2. CDR1 MNHEY and CDR2 SMNVEV come from the germline V gene (reference sequence). This CDR3 spans 16 amino acids. V lost 4 bases, J lost 4 bases, and 6 bases stayed unmatched. The CDR3 bases are TGTGCCAGCAGTTCGCGGACTAGCGGGAAATCAGATACGCAGTATTTT. It is translated as CASSSRTSGKSDTQYF.

This clone was seen a single time. This chain links TRBV27 with TRBJ2-1; 7 bases are a match to TRBD1. The CDR3 runs 14 residues. J was trimmed by 5 bases and V by 4 bases; bases with no gene match: 5. The germline CDR1 and CDR2 sequences are MNHEY and SMNVEV (reference sequence). CDR3 nucleotides: TGTGCCAGCAGTTATACGACAGGGAACAATGAGCAGTTCTTC. Translated: CASSYTTGNNEQFF.

The chain uses TRBV4-1 and TRBJ1-1; D remains ambiguous. V lost 0 bases and J 3 bases, leaving 17 bases between the germline ends. The germline V gene encodes CDR1 MGHRA and CDR2 YSYEKL. The CDR3 consists of 17 residues. CDR3 sequence: CASSQDPLQFVDTEAFF. CDR3 bases: TGCGCCAGCAGCCAAGATCCCCTACAGTTTGTGGACACTGAAGCTTTCTTT.

The chain has TRBV9 and TRBJ2-3, with 14 bases lining up with TRBD2. Germline loops: CDR1 SGDLS, CDR2 YYNGEE. Trimming removed 3 bases from V and 4 bases from J; junction bases left unmatched: 4. This CDR3 is 16 amino acids long. For the CDR3, the DNA is TGTGCCAGCAGCGGGACTAGCGGGGGGCCCCCAGATACGCAGTATTTT. Encoded protein: CASSGTSGGPPDTQYF. The whole variable domain, filled in from reference TRBV9 and TRBJ2-3, reads DSGVTQTPKHLITATGQRVTLRCSPRSGDLSVYWYQQSLDQGLQFLIQYYNGEERAKGNILERFSAQQFPDLHSELNLSSLELGDSALYFCASSGTSGGPPDTQYFGPGTRLTVL.

This clone was recorded many times. CDR3 in amino acids: CASSKGLGELFF. CDR3 DNA: TGCGCCAGCAGCAAGGGGCTCGGGGAGCTGTTTTTT. V is TRBV5-1 and J is TRBJ2-2; TRBD1 might be the D (5 bases). CDR1 and CDR2 (germline): SGHRS, YFSETQ. V was clipped by 4 bases and J by 7 bases, with 8 bases between them. This CDR3 is 12 amino acids long.

The CDR3 region is CSVEGRRPQETQYF. Here the CDR3 DNA reads TGCAGCGTTGAAGGACGGCGACCACAAGAGACCCAGTACTTC. The V call is TRBV29-1, the J call TRBJ2-5; D gene unclear. Germline-derived CDR1 and CDR2 are SQVTM and ANQGSEA. V gave up 1 base and J gave up 2 bases, with 11 bases separating them. This CDR3 contains 14 residues.

The chain carries TRBV4-3 and TRBJ2-7; D tentatively reads TRBD1 or TRBD2 (6 bases each). Germline CDR1 and CDR2: LGHNA and YSLEER. The length of the CDR3 is 15 residues. Trimming stripped 4 bases from V and 5 bases from J, with 18 bases between. The CDR3 bases are TGCGCCAGCAGCCTAACGGGGGCAGCACTTGACGAGCAGTACTTC. Protein: CASSLTGAALDEQYF.

V is TRBV6-5 and J is TRBJ2-7; D remains unclear. Trimming removed 2 bases from V and 2 bases from J, with 13 bases in between. CDR3 length: 15 amino acids. Germline-derived CDR1 and CDR2 are MNHEY and SVGAGI. CDR3 residues: CASSYSHAKPYEQYF. The CDR3 nucleotides read TGTGCCAGCAGTTACAGCCACGCTAAGCCCTACGAGCAGTACTTC.

CDR3 in amino acids: CASTRAGGSTGELFF. The DNA for the CDR3 is TGTGCCAGCACCAGAGCGGGGGGAAGCACCGGGGAGCTGTTTTTT. V gene TRBV7-9 combines with J gene TRBJ2-2, with 9 bases identical to TRBD2. J lost 4 bases, V lost 7 bases, and 7 bases had no gene match. Germline V gene lookup returns CDR1 SEHNR and CDR2 FQNEAQ (reference sequence). The CDR3 is 15 residues long.

Comments on this clone: This CDR3 is also generated by other DNA sequences in the sample. This chain joins TRBV9 and TRBJ2-7; weak D call: TRBD2 (5 bases). Trimming left V 0 bases short and J 3 bases short, with 7 bases between. The CDR3 contains 13 residues. Germline assignment: CDR1 SGDLS and CDR2 YYNGEE. Here the CDR3 reads CASSVGGNYEQYF. The CDR3 nucleotides read TGTGCCAGCAGCGTAGGAGGGAACTACGAGCAGTACTTC.

The J gene is TRBJ1-1, the V gene TRBV6-5; the D gene is possibly TRBD1 (5 bases). The CDR3 has 14 residues. Germline V gives CDR1 MNHEY, CDR2 SVGAGI. V dropped 2 bases and J dropped 2 bases, with 9 bases sitting between them. DNA for the CDR3: TGTGCCAGCAGTTACGTGCAGGGCAACACTGAAGCTTTCTTT. Translating it yields CASSYVQGNTEAFF.

The chain combines TRBV10-1 with TRBJ1-1, with 12 bases that match TRBD1. The V gene's germline CDR1 is WNHNN and CDR2 SYGVQD (reference sequence). This CDR3 is 17 amino acids long. The trim removed 6 bases at V and 0 bases at J, leaving 8 bases unmatched. CDR3 residues: CASRPGQGASLNTEAFF. CDR3 DNA sequence: TGCGCCAGCAGGCCGGGACAGGGGGCGTCCTTGAACACTGAAGCTTTCTTT.

The V and J genes are TRBV27 and TRBJ1-2, with D possibly TRBD1 on 5 matching bases. Germline V gives CDR1 MNHEY, CDR2 SMNVEV (reference sequence). The CDR3 extends over 15 amino acids. Deletions cut 3 bases from V and 8 bases from J, with 19 bases between. DNA for the CDR3: TGTGCCAGCAGTTTGGGTGCCGGGGCCCGGAGGGGCTACACCTTC. Translating gives CASSLGAGARRGYTF.